This T cell receptor beta chain was retrieved from a study of memory CD4+ T cells and cytomegalovirus serostatus. Repertoires were generated with immunoSEQ multiplex PCR, while TCRdb's copy carries only in-frame clones and drops some. Of approximately 46,000 clones in the sample, roughly 80% were seen once. The sort gate was single viable CD3+CD4+CD8-CD45RO+ cells for memory CD4+ T cells. The material sequenced was memory CD4+ T cells from blood. This receptor was obtained from an adult in good health and CMV-seropositive.

The DNA for the CDR3 is TGTGCCAGTAGTCCGGGGACAGGGTGGGGAGAGACCCAGTACTTC. Its protein product is CASSPGTGWGETQYF. The chain joins TRBV19 to TRBJ2-5; TRBD1 aligns across 9 bases. Germline trimming cut 5 bases from V and 4 bases from J; bases unmatched to any gene: 8. The CDR3 is 15 amino acids. Germline V lookup: CDR1 LNHDA, CDR2 SQIVND (reference sequence).